These 5 T cell receptor beta chains share one sample of origin, sequenced in a study of blood T cell repertoires in COVID-19 (dated by TCRdb to 2019 to 2021). Library construction relied on the immunoSEQ multiplex PCR assay. Drawn from immuneACCESS, this table holds only the in-frame rearrangements with V and J called that TCRdb kept. Clones are partly lost; checked studies trace under half to an unresolved V gene and leave the rest unexplained. This sample lists about 260,000 clones; just under 90% were detected once. The ten largest clones take up around 0.8% of the sample. The sequencing sample was made of PBMCs or T cells enriched from blood (not recorded which). These receptors all come from a man aged 50-59 years who had been exposed to COVID-19.

V is TRBV5-1 and J is TRBJ2-3; 7 nucleotides line up with TRBD1. Trimming took 7 bases from V and 5 from J; bases not matched to a gene: 16. The CDR3 length is 16 residues. From germline, CDR1 is SGHRS and CDR2 YFSETQ. The CDR3 region is CASRELGQGVGDTQYF. The CDR3 DNA reads as TGCGCCAGCCGCGAGTTGGGGCAGGGGGTCGGAGATACGCAGTATTTT.

This clone was seen just once. V gene TRBV24-1 combines with J gene TRBJ2-2; 8 bases fit TRBD1. V was clipped by 4 bases and J by 1 base; unmatched bases: 4. The CDR3 length is 16 residues. CDR1 and CDR2 (germline): KGHDR, SFDVKD. This chain's CDR3 is CATSDPTGENTGELFF. CDR3 coding DNA: TGTGCCACCAGTGACCCGACAGGGGAGAACACCGGGGAGCTGTTTTTT.

This clone was counted only a few times. This sequence joins TRBV2 and TRBJ2-1, with 9 bases fitting TRBD2. The germline V gene encodes CDR1 SNHLY and CDR2 FYNNEI. The V and J ends lost 7 bases and 0 bases, in that order; junction bases with no gene match: 4. The CDR3 has 15 amino acids. CDR3 nucleotides: TGTGCCAGCACCCGTAGCGGGGGCTCCTACAATGAGCAGTTCTTC. This encodes CASTRSGGSYNEQFF.

The V gene is TRBV30, the J gene TRBJ1-5; TRBD1 agrees at 8 bases. CDR3 size: 18 residues. Per germline, CDR1 GTSNPN and CDR2 SVGIG (reference sequence). Trimming took 1 base from V and 0 from J; bases not matched to a gene: 11. The CDR3 bases are TGTGCCTGGAGTGCCGGGGGGACAGGACGCTTTAGCAATCAGCCCCAGCATTTT. It encodes CAWSAGGTGRFSNQPQHF.

The genes are TRBV19 and TRBJ1-6, with a weak D call TRBD1 (6 bases). The CDR3 is 14 residues long. Trimming took off 2 bases at V and 10 bases at J, with 12 bases between the two ends. CDR1 LNHDA and CDR2 SQIVND come from the germline V gene (reference sequence). The CDR3 protein is CASSIKPGESPLHF. CDR3 nucleotides: TGTGCCAGTAGTATAAAACCAGGGGAATCACCCCTCCACTTT.